A selection of T cell receptor beta chains follows, all from one sample in a study of shared clonotypes between healthy human individuals. The method was immunoSEQ multiplex PCR; TCRdb's version includes in-frame clones alone and lacks a portion of them. The repertoire holds hundreds of thousands of clones, about 96% seen once, with less than 0.12% in the top ten. Sequencing was carried out using naive CD8+ T cells sorted from blood. All receptors derive from a woman under 40 in good health. Each CDR3 is given without its conserved first and last residue.

V	CDR3
TRBV10-3	AISGTQDKETQY
TRBV27	ASSFSSGSYSYEQY
TRBV27	ASSLLGQKNIQY
TRBV4-1	ASSQEDSGRSDEQF
TRBV7-9	ASSSTMGNYGYT
TRBV5-6	ASSPGTGVSQPQH
TRBV7-2	ASSSYSPRDISSYNEQF
TRBV27	ASSLSSGSPLNIQY
TRBV6-5	ASSYSKGVTNEQF
TRBV4-1	ASSRKQAYEQY
TRBV6-1	ASSEGWVGAASYEQY
TRBV27	ASSSRGVYEQY
TRBV13	ASSPGRAYEQY
TRBV28	ASIPGEGALSTDTQY
TRBV15	ATSSDGNQPQH
TRBV5-6	ASSLDLTPEAF
TRBV29-1	SGGEGTSEGYT
TRBV5-4	ASSLVGNMAPSSYEQY
TRBV27	ASSFLRPGPTEAF
TRBV7-2	ASSSSSESDTQY
TRBV5-4	ASSLWAENKAF
TRBV7-2	ASSRDSTRQPYEQY
TRBV7-8	ASSMGLAGYSGANVLT
TRBV4-1	ASRAPSGPYNEQF
TRBV28	ASTPAGLGSEQY
TRBV6-5	ASIAGGREHEQY
TRBV15	ATSRAQGVNEQF
TRBV28	ASMKGFSPNTEAF
TRBV7-8	ASSYTGQGIQPQH
TRBV14	ASFKETQY
TRBV27	ASSRKWGGRDNEQF
TRBV7-9	ASSQDGYNQPQH
TRBV28	ASSSVGTSGTQETQY
TRBV5-1	ASSFRFNEQF
TRBV13	ASSLGLSEDFSYEQY
TRBV6-5	ASSYVSGQGRFEQY
TRBV6-6	ASRGRDSVNQPQH
TRBV5-4	ASSTDSRNEQF
TRBV11-2	ASSSGTSGIGDGELF
TRBV9	ASSLGQSTEAF
TRBV5-4	ASSPRPGRMVTEAF
TRBV4-2	ASSQSGTDTQY